This T cell receptor (beta chain) was recorded in a study of T cell repertoires in cytomegalovirus infection. Study overall: Recently described HLA-C-restricted plus well-studied HLA-B-restricted CMV epitopes were used. Matching HLA type and CMV infection were both indicated by public TCR beta signatures.

MiXCR was run by TCRdb on the reads, yielding one entry per CDR3 protein. Among about 830,000 distinct CDR3 sequences listed, over 25% were seen once. Points from the study as a whole: Within the response measured ex vivo, HLA-C-restricted CMV-specific TCR beta clonotypes were dominant. Pooled public TCR beta family frequency picked out CMV carriers with the relevant HLA.

Germline V lookup: CDR1 SGHVS, CDR2 FNYEAQ. The V end was cut by 5 bases, the J end by 6 bases, with 16 bases between. CDR3 size: 14 residues. This clonotype has more than one count but fewer than ten. The antigen is undetermined. This TCR came from a human donor in good health (CMV status not recorded). Some clones in this sample may be carry-over from other donors' samples. Material: cultured CD8+ T cells from PBMCs, obtained from culture after CMV antigen stimulation. The chain is built from TRBV7-6 and TRBJ1-2, with a tentative D call TRBD1 (6 bases). The CDR3 DNA is TGTGCCAGCAGCCCCTTTTGGTCAGGGGATGGCTACACCTTC. It encodes CASSPFWSGDGYTF.